The TCR beta chain described here comes from a study of T-cell memory formation after mild COVID-19. In its sample, this clonotype was seen a few times. The V segment lost 0 bases and the J segment 5 bases; nucleotides outside the gene matches: 10. Germline assignment: CDR1 KGHSH and CDR2 LQKENI. The CDR3 covers 17 residues. One entry per CDR3 protein, called by TCRdb with MiXCR from the 5' RACE reads. Among about 200,000 distinct CDR3 sequences, over 7.5% were seen once, and the ten largest hold 3.5%. The sequence was obtained from a man aged 18 to 29 who had mild COVID-19 (a few samples of this study predate the infection). Cell type and time point are not known. Sequencing used PBMCs or a T cell subset sorted from them (not recorded which). The rearrangement joins TRBV18 to TRBJ1-2; TRBD1 agrees at 9 bases. DNA of the CDR3: TGTGCCAGCTCACCACCTTTTTCTACGGGACAGGGTTATGGCTACACCTTC. It translates to CASSPPFSTGQGYGYTF.